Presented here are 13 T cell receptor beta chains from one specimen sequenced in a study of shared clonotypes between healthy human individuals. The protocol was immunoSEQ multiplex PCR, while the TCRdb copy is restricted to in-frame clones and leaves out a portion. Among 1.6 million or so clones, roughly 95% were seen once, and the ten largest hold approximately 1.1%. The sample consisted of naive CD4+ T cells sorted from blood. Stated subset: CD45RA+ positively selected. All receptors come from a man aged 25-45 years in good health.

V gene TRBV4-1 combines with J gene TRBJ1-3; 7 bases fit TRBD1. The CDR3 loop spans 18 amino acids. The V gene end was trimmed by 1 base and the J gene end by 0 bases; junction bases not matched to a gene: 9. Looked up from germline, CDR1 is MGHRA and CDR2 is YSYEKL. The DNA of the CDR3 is TGCGCCAGCAGCCAAGTCCAACAGGGGACCTACTCTGGAAACACCATATATTTT. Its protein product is CASSQVQQGTYSGNTIYF.

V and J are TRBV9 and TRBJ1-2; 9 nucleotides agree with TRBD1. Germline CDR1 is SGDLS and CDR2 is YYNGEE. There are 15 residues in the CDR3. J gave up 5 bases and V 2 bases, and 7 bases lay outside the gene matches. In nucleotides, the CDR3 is TGTGCCAGCAGCGTGCCAACAGGGGGCAGTTATGGCTACACCTTC. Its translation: CASSVPTGGSYGYTF.

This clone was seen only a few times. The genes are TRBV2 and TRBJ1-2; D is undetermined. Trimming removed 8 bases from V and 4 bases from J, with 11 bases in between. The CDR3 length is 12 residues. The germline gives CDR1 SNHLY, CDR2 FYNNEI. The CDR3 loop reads CASLRGPYGYTF. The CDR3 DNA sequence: TGTGCCAGCCTTAGAGGGCCCTATGGCTACACCTTC.

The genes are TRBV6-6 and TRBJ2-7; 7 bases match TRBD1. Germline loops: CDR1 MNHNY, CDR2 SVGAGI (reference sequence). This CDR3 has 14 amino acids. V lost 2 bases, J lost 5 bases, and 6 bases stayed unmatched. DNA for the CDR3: TGTGCCAGCAGTTACAGACAGGGAGTCCACGAGCAGTACTTC. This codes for CASSYRQGVHEQYF.

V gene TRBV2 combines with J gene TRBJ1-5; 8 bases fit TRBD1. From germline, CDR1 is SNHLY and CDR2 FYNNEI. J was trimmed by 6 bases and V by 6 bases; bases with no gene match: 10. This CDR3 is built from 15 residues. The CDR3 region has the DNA TGTGCCAGCAGAGATGGGACAGGCGGAGGTCAGCCCCAGCATTTT. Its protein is CASRDGTGGGQPQHF.

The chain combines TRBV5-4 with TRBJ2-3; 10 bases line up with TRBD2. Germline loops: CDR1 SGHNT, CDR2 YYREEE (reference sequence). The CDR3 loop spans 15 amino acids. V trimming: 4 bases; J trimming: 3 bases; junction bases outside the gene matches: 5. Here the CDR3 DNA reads TGTGCCAGCAGCCTATATAGCGGGAGGACAGATACGCAGTATTTT. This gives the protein CASSLYSGRTDTQYF.

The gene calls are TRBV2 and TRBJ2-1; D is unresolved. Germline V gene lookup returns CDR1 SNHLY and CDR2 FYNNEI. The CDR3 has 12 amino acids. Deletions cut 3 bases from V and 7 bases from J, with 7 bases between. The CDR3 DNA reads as TGTGCCAGCAGTGACTGGGATAATGAGCAGTTCTTC. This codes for CASSDWDNEQFF.

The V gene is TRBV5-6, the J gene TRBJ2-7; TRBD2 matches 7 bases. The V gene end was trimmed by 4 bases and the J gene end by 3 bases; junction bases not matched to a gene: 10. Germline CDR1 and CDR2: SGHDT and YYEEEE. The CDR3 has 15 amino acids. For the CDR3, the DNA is TGTGCCAGCAGCAGACCGGGACTACAAGACTACGAGCAGTACTTC. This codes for CASSRPGLQDYEQYF.

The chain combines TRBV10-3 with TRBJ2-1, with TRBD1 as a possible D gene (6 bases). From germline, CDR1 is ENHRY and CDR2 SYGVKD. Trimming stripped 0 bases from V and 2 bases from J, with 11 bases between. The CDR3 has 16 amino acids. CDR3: CAISESWDKAYNEQFF. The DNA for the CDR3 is TGTGCCATCAGTGAGTCCTGGGACAAAGCCTACAATGAGCAGTTCTTC.

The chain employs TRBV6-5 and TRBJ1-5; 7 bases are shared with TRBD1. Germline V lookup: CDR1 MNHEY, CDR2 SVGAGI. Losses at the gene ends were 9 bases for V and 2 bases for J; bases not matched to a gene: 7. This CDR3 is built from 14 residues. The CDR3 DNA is TGTGCCAGTAGCAGGGGGGCAGGCAATCAGCCCCAGCATTTT. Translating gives CASSRGAGNQPQHF.

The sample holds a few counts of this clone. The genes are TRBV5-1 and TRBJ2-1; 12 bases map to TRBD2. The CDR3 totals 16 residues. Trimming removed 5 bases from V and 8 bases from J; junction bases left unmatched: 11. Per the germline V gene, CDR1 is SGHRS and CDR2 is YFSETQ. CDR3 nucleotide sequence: TGCGCCAGCAGTCCGCTAGCGGGAGGGCCGGGACATGAGCAGTTCTTC. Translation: CASSPLAGGPGHEQFF.

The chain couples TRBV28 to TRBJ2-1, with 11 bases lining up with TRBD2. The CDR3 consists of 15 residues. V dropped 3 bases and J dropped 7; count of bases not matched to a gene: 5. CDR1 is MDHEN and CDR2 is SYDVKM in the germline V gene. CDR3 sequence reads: CASSLSLAGVNEQFF. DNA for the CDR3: TGTGCCAGCAGTTTGTCACTAGCGGGAGTTAATGAGCAGTTCTTC.

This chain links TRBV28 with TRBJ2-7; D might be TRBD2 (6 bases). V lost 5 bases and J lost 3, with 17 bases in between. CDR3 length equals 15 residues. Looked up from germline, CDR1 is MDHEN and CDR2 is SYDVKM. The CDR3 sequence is CASSKRQPGLYEQYF. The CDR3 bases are TGTGCCAGCAGTAAACGACAGCCGGGACTCTACGAGCAGTACTTC.